This T cell receptor (beta chain) was identified during a study of tumor-infiltrating lymphocytes in localized non-small cell lung cancer (dated by TCRdb to about 2021). Regarding the study in general: Patients whose samples were collected after neoadjuvant chemotherapy, as well as both smokers and never-smokers and several histologies, were included in the cohort. From each patient came resected tumor tissue plus uninvolved lung tissue from that same patient, and the uninvolved lung tissue was described as non-adjacent to the tumor. Alongside flow cytometry, multiplex immunofluorescence, RNA-seq, exome sequencing and proteomics, TCR sequencing was applied to the same patients as one of several integrated assays. The overall ICON cohort comprised 150 or so surgical patients with localized non-small cell lung cancer whose tumors were resected. A total of fewer than 65 patients were included in the paired tumor versus uninvolved lung comparison of immunoSEQ T-cell fraction. Findings and caveats that apply to the study as a whole: Different pieces of the same tissue were used for different assays, so technical variation could not be separated from intratumor heterogeneity. Consistent with immunofluorescence CD3 counts, TCRbeta sequencing supported greater T cell infiltration in tumors than in uninvolved lung tissue. TCR-derived T-cell fraction did not differ between the flow cytometry-defined immunotypes IM1 (good prognosis) and IM2 (poor prognosis). Recurrence-free survival showed no association with tumor T-cell fraction from TCR sequencing (p = 0.61). Assay coverage differed among patients according to how much tissue was available, so only a subset of the cohort had TCR sequencing.

Patient enrollment in ICON started in early 2016, and the final patient was enrolled in 2018. Fresh tumor and matched uninvolved tissue for in-depth immune analyses, including TCR sequencing, were collected from a subcohort of around 73 patients. DNA for TCR sequencing was isolated from bulk tissue, and no cell sorting was done. The germline V gene (reference sequence) specifies SEHNR as CDR1 and FQNEAQ as CDR2. The CDR3 runs 16 amino acids, cysteine and phenylalanine included. The retained sequence is limited to the CDR3, 48 bases, with the frame set at the first base. A distance of 18 bases separates the germline ends of V and J, which lose 5 bases and 5 bases respectively. This clone was observed a few times. No cognate antigen has been identified for it. No clone much larger than this one lies a single base away; base qualities are absent. The immunoSEQ assay used for TCR sequencing gave the T-cell fraction in both tumor and uninvolved lung tissue. The authors' analysis ran thus. In the survival analysis, patients were divided into a high T-cell fraction group (upper tertile) and a low T-cell fraction group (lower two tertiles), and the two groups were compared using a log-rank test. Paired tumor versus uninvolved lung differences in T-cell fraction were tested with a signed-rank test. Not all clones reach the TCRdb copy of this immuneACCESS table, which keeps in-frame sequences only. Checked studies attribute under half of the gap to unresolved V genes and leave the rest unexplained. The D gene and trimming were derived from the DNA, and the V and J assignments and clone size from that table. This sample gives some 16,000 clones in total; roughly 43% of them show up just once. In total, the top ten clones hold around 16% of the sample.

The TCR sequence derives from a human donor with non-small cell lung cancer. The receptor chain draws on TRBV7-9 and TRBJ2-2; the D gene is perhaps TRBD1 or TRBD2, as each covers 7 bases. Sequencing was done on a sample of lung tumor tissue. CDR3 reads: CASSLQGGARTGELFF. The sequenced DNA: TGTGCCAGCAGCCTTCAGGGGGGGGCTCGGACCGGGGAGCTGTTTTTT. The entire variable domain, with the stretches around the CDR3 drawn from the reference TRBV7-9 and TRBJ2-2 proteins, is DTGVSQNPRHKITKRGQNVTFRCDPISEHNRLYWYRQTLGQGPEFLTYFQNEAQLEKSRLLSDRFSAERPKGSFSTLEIQRTEQGDSAMYLCASSLQGGARTGELFFGEGSRLTVL.